This T cell receptor beta chain comes out of a study of T cells after yellow fever vaccination. MiXCR, applied by TCRdb to the 5' RACE reads, yields one record per CDR3 protein. This sample has roughly 310,000 distinct CDR3 sequences, with about 9.5% found just once. Overall study results and limits: Primary-vaccination clones mostly resurfaced post-booster (roughly 97% CD4, under 90% CD8). Among all clonotypes, a small share was observed in both CD4 and CD8 compartments. A faster peak, day 5 versus 15, was reached by the weaker secondary response.

This clonotype came up many times. Its antigen is still unknown. With 1 base clipped from V and 7 bases from J, the junction kept 1 base outside the gene matches. This CDR3 has 13 residues. The V and J genes are TRBV12-3 or TRBV12-4 and TRBJ2-4; TRBD2 agrees at 7 bases. This material consisted of PBMCs, taken on the day of the first yellow fever vaccination. This clonotype was obtained from a man aged 18-30 years who received the YFV17D yellow fever vaccine. CDR3 region: CASSLGGGNIQYF. The CDR3 DNA is TGTGCCAGCAGTTTAGGGGGGGGGAACATTCAGTACTTC.